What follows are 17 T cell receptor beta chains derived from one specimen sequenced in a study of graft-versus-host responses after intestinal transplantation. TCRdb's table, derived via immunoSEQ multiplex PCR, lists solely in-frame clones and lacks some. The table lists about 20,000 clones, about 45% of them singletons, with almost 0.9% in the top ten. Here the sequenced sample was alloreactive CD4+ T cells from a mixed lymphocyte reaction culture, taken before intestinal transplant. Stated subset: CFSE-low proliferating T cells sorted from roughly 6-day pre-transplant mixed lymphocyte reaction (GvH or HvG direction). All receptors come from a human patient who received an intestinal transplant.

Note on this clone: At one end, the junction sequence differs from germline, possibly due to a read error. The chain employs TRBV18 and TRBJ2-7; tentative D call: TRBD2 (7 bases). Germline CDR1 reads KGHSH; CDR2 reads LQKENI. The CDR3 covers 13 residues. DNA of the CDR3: TGTGCCAGCTCACCCCATGGGGGGGCTTTACTTGACTTC. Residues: CASSPHGGALLDF.

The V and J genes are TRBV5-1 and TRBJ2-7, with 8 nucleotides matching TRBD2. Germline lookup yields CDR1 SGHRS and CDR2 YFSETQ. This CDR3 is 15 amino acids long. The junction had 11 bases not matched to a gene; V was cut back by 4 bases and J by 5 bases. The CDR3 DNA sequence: TGCGCCAGCAGCCCCCTCGGGGGACTAGTAAACGAGCAGTACTTC. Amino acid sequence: CASSPLGGLVNEQYF.

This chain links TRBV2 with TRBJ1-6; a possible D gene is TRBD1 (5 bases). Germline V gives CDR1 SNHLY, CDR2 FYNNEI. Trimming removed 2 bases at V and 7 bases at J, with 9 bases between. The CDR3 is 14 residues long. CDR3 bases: TGTGCCAGCAGTGAATTCGGGGGGAATTCACCCCTCCACTTT. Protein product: CASSEFGGNSPLHF.

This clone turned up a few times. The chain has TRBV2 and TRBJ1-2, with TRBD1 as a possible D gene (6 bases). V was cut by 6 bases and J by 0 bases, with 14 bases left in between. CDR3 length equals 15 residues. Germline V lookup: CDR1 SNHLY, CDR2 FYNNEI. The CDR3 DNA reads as TGTGCCAGCAGGGAACAGGGCTCAGCTAACTATGGCTACACCTTC. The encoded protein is CASREQGSANYGYTF.

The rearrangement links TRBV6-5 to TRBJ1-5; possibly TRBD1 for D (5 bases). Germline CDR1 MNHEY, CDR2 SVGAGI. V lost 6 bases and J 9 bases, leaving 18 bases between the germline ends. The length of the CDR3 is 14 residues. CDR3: CASSPSGGWWPQHF. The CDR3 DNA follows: TGTGCCAGCAGCCCCTCGGGGGGGTGGTGGCCCCAGCATTTT.

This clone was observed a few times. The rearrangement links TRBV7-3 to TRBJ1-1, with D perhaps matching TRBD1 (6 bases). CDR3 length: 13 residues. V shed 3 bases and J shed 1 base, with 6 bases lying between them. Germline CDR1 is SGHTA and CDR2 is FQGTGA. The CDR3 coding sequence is TGTGCCAGCAGCTTCAGGGGGAACACTGAAGCTTTCTTT. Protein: CASSFRGNTEAFF.

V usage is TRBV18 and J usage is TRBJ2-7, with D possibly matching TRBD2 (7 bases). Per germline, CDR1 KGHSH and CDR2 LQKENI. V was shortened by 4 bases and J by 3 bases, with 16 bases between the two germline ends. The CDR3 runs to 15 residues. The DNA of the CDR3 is TGTGCCAGCTCACAGGGGGGGGCCGGGTTCTACGAGCAGTACTTC. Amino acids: CASSQGGAGFYEQYF.

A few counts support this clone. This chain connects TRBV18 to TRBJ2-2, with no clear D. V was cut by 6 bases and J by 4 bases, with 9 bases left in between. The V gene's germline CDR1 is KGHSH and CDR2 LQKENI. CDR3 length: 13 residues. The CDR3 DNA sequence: TGTGCCAGCTCGGTCGACTCCACCGGGGAGCTGTTTTTT. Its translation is CASSVDSTGELFF.

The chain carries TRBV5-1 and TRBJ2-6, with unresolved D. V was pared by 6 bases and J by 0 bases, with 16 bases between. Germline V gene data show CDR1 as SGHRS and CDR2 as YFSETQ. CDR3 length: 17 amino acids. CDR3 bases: TGCGCCAGCACCCCCTGGTCAGGAACCTCTGGGGCCAACGTCCTGACTTTC. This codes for CASTPWSGTSGANVLTF.

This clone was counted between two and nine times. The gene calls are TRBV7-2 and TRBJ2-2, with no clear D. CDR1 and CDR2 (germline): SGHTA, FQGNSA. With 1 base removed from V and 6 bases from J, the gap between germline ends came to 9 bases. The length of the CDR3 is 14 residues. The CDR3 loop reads CASSLDYFPGELFF. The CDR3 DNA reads TGTGCCAGCAGCTTAGACTATTTCCCCGGGGAGCTGTTTTTT.

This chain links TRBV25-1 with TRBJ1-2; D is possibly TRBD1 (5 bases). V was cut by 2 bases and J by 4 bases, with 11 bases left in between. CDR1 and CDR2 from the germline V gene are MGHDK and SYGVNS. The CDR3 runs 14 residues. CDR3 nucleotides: TGTGCCAGCAGTGAACCTGGGGGGGTCTATGGCTACACCTTC. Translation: CASSEPGGVYGYTF.

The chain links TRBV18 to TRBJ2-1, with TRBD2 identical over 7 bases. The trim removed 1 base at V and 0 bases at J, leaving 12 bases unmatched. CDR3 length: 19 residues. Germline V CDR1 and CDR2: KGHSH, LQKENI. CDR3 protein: CASSPLFSGGPSSYNEQFF. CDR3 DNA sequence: TGTGCCAGCTCACCACTTTTCTCGGGGGGACCGAGCTCCTACAATGAGCAGTTCTTC.

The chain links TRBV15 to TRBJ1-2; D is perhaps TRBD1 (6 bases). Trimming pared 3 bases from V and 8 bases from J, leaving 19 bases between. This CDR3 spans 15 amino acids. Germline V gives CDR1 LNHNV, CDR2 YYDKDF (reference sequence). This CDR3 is CATSSPPQGLKGYTF. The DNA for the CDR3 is TGTGCCACCAGCAGTCCCCCCCAGGGGTTGAAGGGCTACACCTTC.

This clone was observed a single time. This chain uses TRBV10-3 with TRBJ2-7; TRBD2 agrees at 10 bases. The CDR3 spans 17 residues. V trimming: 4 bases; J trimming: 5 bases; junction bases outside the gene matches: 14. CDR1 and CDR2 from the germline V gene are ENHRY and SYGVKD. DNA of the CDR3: TGTGCCATCAGTGTGCCCCTTAGCGGGGGGCTTTGGGACGAGCAGTACTTC. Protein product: CAISVPLSGGLWDEQYF.

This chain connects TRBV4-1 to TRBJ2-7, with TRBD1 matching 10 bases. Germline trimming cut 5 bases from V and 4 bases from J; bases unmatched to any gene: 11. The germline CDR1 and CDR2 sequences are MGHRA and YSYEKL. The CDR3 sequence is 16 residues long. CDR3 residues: CASSATPGTGEYEQYF. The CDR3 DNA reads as TGCGCCAGCAGCGCTACCCCCGGGACAGGGGAATACGAGCAGTACTTC.

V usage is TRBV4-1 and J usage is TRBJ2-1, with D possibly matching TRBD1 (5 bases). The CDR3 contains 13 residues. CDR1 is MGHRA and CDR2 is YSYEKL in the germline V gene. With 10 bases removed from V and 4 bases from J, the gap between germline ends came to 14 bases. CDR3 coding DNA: TGCGCCACCGCAGGGTTCCCTTACAATGAGCAGTTCTTC. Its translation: CATAGFPYNEQFF.

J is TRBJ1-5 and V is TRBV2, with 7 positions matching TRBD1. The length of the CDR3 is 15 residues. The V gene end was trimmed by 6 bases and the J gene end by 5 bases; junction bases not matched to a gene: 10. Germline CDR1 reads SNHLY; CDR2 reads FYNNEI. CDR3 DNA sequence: TGTGCCAGCAGGACCAACCGGGACAGCTATCAGCCCCAGCATTTT. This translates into CASRTNRDSYQPQHF.